The present TCR beta chain was sequenced within a study of blood T cell repertoires in COVID-19. For the study at large: In each case, the material was cDNA or gDNA derived from T cells, B-cell-depleted T cells, or PBMCs.

This CDR3 has 17 residues. Trimming removed 0 bases from V and 2 bases from J; junction bases left unmatched: 5. The germline V gene encodes CDR1 GTSNPN and CDR2 SVGIG (reference sequence). Data came from immunoSEQ multiplex PCR; TCRdb stores just in-frame clones and leaves some out. Of approximately 100,000 clones in the sample, just over 90% were seen once. The table lists this clone with a few counts. This sequence was found in a man aged 55 to 70 with acute or convalescent COVID-19. Sequenced input: peripheral blood. The chain joins TRBV30 to TRBJ2-6; 9 positions match TRBD1. CDR3 bases: TGTGCCTGGAGTGTACGGACAGGGGTTGCTGGGGCCAACGTCCTGACTTTC. This translates into CAWSVRTGVAGANVLTF.